A single sample is the source of the 13 T cell receptor beta chains below, sequenced in a study of long-term antiretroviral therapy in people with HIV. At the survey level, the v3.0 immunoSEQ assay was run. This table comes from immunoSEQ multiplex PCR, and its TCRdb copy is limited to in-frame clones, with some not included. The sample carries around 20,000 clones, around 78% recorded once. The sample consisted of unsorted PBMCs, taken 2.2 years after starting antiretroviral therapy. The receptors originated from a man aged 50-60 years with HIV.

V is TRBV2 and J is TRBJ2-7; TRBD1 agrees at 9 bases. V dropped 4 bases and J dropped 1; count of bases not matched to a gene: 2. Germline V gene sequence: CDR1 SNHLY, CDR2 FYNNEI. The CDR3 is 14 residues long. CDR3 amino acids: CASSGTGESYEQYF. The DNA for the CDR3 is TGTGCCAGCAGTGGGACAGGGGAATCCTACGAGCAGTACTTC.

The chain has TRBV18 and TRBJ2-3; the D is unclear. V was trimmed by 1 base and J by 1 base, leaving 12 bases between them. Germline-derived CDR1 and CDR2 are KGHSH and LQKENI. The CDR3 sequence is 16 residues long. In DNA form, the CDR3 reads TGTGCCAGCTCACCACGGCAGGACGAGGGCACAGATACGCAGTATTTT. Encoded protein: CASSPRQDEGTDTQYF. The full variable domain, with the rest looked up from reference TRBV18 and TRBJ2-3, is NAGVMQNPRHLVRRRGQEARLRCSPMKGHSHVYWYRQLPEEGLKFMVYLQKENIIDESGMPKERFSAEFPKEGPSILRIQQVVRGDSAAYFCASSPRQDEGTDTQYFGPGTRLTVL.

This chain links TRBV7-2 with TRBJ2-7, with 8 bases that match TRBD2. This CDR3 is 18 amino acids long. After removal of 4 bases from V and 2 bases from J, the junction contained 16 bases not matched to a gene. The germline CDR1 and CDR2 sequences are SGHTA and FQGNSA. The CDR3 DNA reads TGTGCCAGCAGCTACGCCCCCCGTGGGCGGGGGGCCGCCTACGAGCAGTACTTC. It translates to CASSYAPRGRGAAYEQYF.

In nucleotides, the CDR3 is TGTGCCAGCAGCTTAGATCGAGTCAACTCCTACGAGCAGTACTTC. This encodes CASSLDRVNSYEQYF. V gene TRBV7-2 combines with J gene TRBJ2-7; no clear D gene. Germline V gene sequence: CDR1 SGHTA, CDR2 FQGNSA. The CDR3 totals 15 residues. V gave up 1 base and J gave up 0 bases, with 10 bases separating them.

The chain joins TRBV27 to TRBJ1-2; 7 positions match TRBD1. V lost 5 bases, J lost 0 bases, and 9 bases stayed unmatched. Germline V gives CDR1 MNHEY, CDR2 SMNVEV (reference sequence). This CDR3 comprises 16 residues. The CDR3 nucleotides are TGTGCCAGCAGTCCAATAGGGACAGAGTCTAACTATGGCTACACCTTC. This encodes CASSPIGTESNYGYTF.

The gene calls are TRBV5-4 and TRBJ2-1; D gene ambiguous. Trimming removed 4 bases from V and 8 bases from J, with 7 bases in between. The CDR3 is made up of 11 amino acids. The V gene's germline CDR1 is SGHNT and CDR2 YYREEE (reference sequence). The CDR3 sequence is CASSRWDEQFF. CDR3 nucleotide sequence: TGTGCCAGCAGCCGGTGGGATGAGCAGTTCTTC.

A single count supports this clone. The V and J genes are TRBV5-4 and TRBJ2-3, with 8 bases identical to TRBD2. The CDR3 is 16 amino acids. Unmatched junction bases numbered 7, after V lost 4 bases and J lost 0 bases. Germline assignment: CDR1 SGHNT and CDR2 YYREEE (reference sequence). CDR3 sequence (DNA): TGTGCCAGCAGCCCTAGCGGGCCTACTAGCACAGATACGCAGTATTTT. The encoded protein is CASSPSGPTSTDTQYF.

This chain joins TRBV4-1 and TRBJ2-2; D possibly corresponds to TRBD2 (7 bases). V lost 3 bases, J lost 3 bases, and 11 bases lay in between. The CDR3 runs 15 residues. Germline CDR1 reads MGHRA; CDR2 reads YSYEKL. DNA of the CDR3: TGCGCCAGCAGCCACCGAGGGGGGGACACCGGGGAGCTGTTTTTT. Residues: CASSHRGGDTGELFF.

The genes are TRBV7-9 and TRBJ2-1, with a weak D call TRBD2 (6 bases). This CDR3 is 14 amino acids long. V shed 7 bases and J shed 5 bases, with 15 bases lying between them. The germline CDR1 and CDR2 sequences are SEHNR and FQNEAQ (reference sequence). CDR3 coding DNA: TGTGCCAGCAAAATCGGGGGTTTAAACAATGAGCAGTTCTTC. Protein: CASKIGGLNNEQFF.

The chain recombines TRBV2 with TRBJ2-5; 11 bases map to TRBD2. V shed 3 bases, J shed 12 bases, and the junction held 3 bases outside the gene matches. This CDR3 is built from 12 residues. Germline V gene data show CDR1 as SNHLY and CDR2 as FYNNEI. This CDR3 is CASSDTSGSEYF. The CDR3 bases are TGTGCCAGCAGTGACACTAGCGGGAGCGAGTACTTC.

The V and J genes are TRBV9 and TRBJ2-3; 8 positions agree with TRBD2. CDR1 and CDR2 from the germline V gene are SGDLS and YYNGEE. This CDR3 spans 15 amino acids. Trimming at V came to 3 bases and at J to 2 bases, leaving 5 bases not matched to a gene. The CDR3 DNA reads as TGTGCCAGCAGCGCCGGGGGGGGCTTCACAGATACGCAGTATTTT. This translates into CASSAGGGFTDTQYF.

The genes are TRBV19 and TRBJ1-2, with D possibly matching TRBD1 (5 bases). V lost 5 bases and J 4 bases, leaving 20 bases between the germline ends. CDR3 size: 16 residues. The germline CDR1 and CDR2 sequences are LNHDA and SQIVND (reference sequence). DNA for the CDR3: TGTGCCAGTAGTTATTATGGGGGATGGAATCCCTATGGCTACACCTTC. This sequence encodes CASSYYGGWNPYGYTF.

This clone was counted between two and nine times. V is TRBV19 and J is TRBJ1-6, with D unresolved. Trimming stripped 4 bases from V and 6 bases from J, with 4 bases between. The CDR3 totals 12 residues. From germline, CDR1 is LNHDA and CDR2 SQIVND (reference sequence). The CDR3 DNA reads TGTGCCAGTAGTACCTTTAATTCACCCCTCCACTTT. This codes for CASSTFNSPLHF.